This T cell receptor beta chain was recovered during a study of cytomegalovirus exposure and HLA in healthy donors. On the study more broadly: Genotyping of roughly 400 donors showed that 80% to 85% belonged to the Caucasian-associated ancestry cluster.

Note on this clone: Antigen unknown.

Study-wide results and limits: Follow-up analysis seemed to connect common viral pathogens with several of the most significant clusters identified. Per published accounts, TCR beta sequences correctly predicted the HLA-A and HLA-B alleles of most subjects. Sequence variants that were highly shared formed a cluster that was likely a sequencing artifact.

CDR1 and CDR2 from the germline V gene are PRHDT and FYEKMQ (reference sequence). The V end lost 10 bases, the J end lost 6 bases, and 19 bases lay between the germline ends. The length of the CDR3 is 13 residues. PCR used 60 Vbeta primers and 13 Jbeta primers. Some clones are missing from TCRdb's copy, which holds only in-frame ones; the method was immunoSEQ multiplex PCR. The sample holds 98,000 or so clones, over 9% seen once. The chain couples TRBV13 to TRBJ2-7; the D gene is possibly TRBD2 (6 bases). The sample taken for sequencing was PBMCs. This sequence was found in a middle-aged man in good health and CMV-seropositive. CDR3 residues: CATAGPSGVEQYF. For the CDR3, the DNA is TGTGCCACCGCAGGGCCCTCGGGGGTCGAGCAGTACTTC.